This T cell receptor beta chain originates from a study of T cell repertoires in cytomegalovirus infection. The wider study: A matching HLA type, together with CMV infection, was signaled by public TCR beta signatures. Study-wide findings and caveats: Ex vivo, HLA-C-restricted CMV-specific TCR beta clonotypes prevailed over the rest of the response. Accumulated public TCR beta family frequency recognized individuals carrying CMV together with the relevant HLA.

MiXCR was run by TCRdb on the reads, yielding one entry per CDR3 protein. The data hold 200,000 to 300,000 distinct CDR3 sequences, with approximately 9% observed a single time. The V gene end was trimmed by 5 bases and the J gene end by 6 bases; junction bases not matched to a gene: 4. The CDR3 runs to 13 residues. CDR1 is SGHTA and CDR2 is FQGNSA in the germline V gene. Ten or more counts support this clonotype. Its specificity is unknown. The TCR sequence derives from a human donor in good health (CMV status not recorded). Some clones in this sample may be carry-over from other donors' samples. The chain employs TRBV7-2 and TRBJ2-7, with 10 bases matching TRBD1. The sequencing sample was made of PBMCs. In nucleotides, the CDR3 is TGTGCCAGCAGCCAGACAGGGGGCGCCGAGCAGTACTTC. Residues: CASSQTGGAEQYF.